A single sample is the source of the 30 T cell receptor beta chains below, sequenced in a study of cytomegalovirus exposure and HLA in healthy donors. The PCR contained 60 Vbeta and 13 Jbeta primers. Here immunoSEQ multiplex PCR was the method, and the copy in TCRdb shows in-frame clones only, minus some. The sample consists of 90,000 or so clones, 55% to 75% of them appearing once. What was sequenced was PBMCs. These receptors were taken from a woman aged 45-65 years in good health and CMV-seropositive.

J is TRBJ1-5 and V is TRBV14; 8 bases are shared with TRBD1. This CDR3 has 15 residues. Looked up from germline, CDR1 is SGHDN and CDR2 is FVKESK. Trimming at V came to 3 bases and at J to 3 bases, leaving 4 bases not matched to a gene. CDR3 in DNA: TGTGCCAGCAGCCACCGACAGGGGCCCAATCAGCCCCAGCATTTT. Translation: CASSHRQGPNQPQHF.

The genes are TRBV18 and TRBJ1-2; possible D gene TRBD1, 6 bases. Germline V CDR1 and CDR2: KGHSH, LQKENI. V lost 2 bases and J lost 5, with 12 bases in between. This CDR3 has 14 residues. This chain's CDR3 is CASSPSDRRYGYTF. CDR3 in DNA: TGTGCCAGCTCACCAAGTGACAGGAGGTATGGCTACACCTTC.

The CDR3 sequence: CASSEDTGTKAFF. The DNA of the CDR3 is TGTGCCAGCAGTGAAGATACCGGGACAAAAGCTTTCTTT. The chain combines TRBV6-1 with TRBJ1-1, with D possibly TRBD1 on 6 matching bases. The CDR3 length is 13 residues. The germline CDR1 and CDR2 sequences are MNHNS and SASEGT. V lost 1 base and J 9 bases, leaving 12 bases between the germline ends.

This clone was picked up a small number of times. The rearrangement links TRBV6-6 to TRBJ2-7; 10 positions agree with TRBD1. The germline V gene encodes CDR1 MNHNY and CDR2 SVGAGI (reference sequence). This CDR3 contains 14 residues. V shed 3 bases and J 5 bases; nucleotides not matched to a gene: 4. CDR3 sequence reads: CASSYRDRGDEQYF. The CDR3 region has the DNA TGTGCCAGCAGTTATCGGGACAGGGGCGACGAGCAGTACTTC.

The chain has TRBV29-1 and TRBJ1-1; TRBD1 might be the D (6 bases). The CDR3 extends over 13 amino acids. The germline V gene encodes CDR1 SQVTM and CDR2 ANQGSEA. The V and J ends lost 1 base and 5 bases respectively, with 11 bases between them. The CDR3 sequence is CSVEGQVGTEAFF. The CDR3 DNA reads TGCAGCGTTGAAGGACAGGTAGGGACTGAAGCTTTCTTT.

The chain has TRBV2 and TRBJ1-3; D remains unclear. This CDR3 contains 13 residues. Germline CDR1 and CDR2: SNHLY and FYNNEI. V lost 8 bases and J lost 0, with 8 bases in between. The CDR3 nucleotides read TGTGCCAGCCACCGGGACTCTGGAAACACCATATATTTT. It yields the protein CASHRDSGNTIYF.

The V gene is TRBV6-4, the J gene TRBJ1-4; D perhaps matches TRBD1 (5 bases). Germline V gene sequence: CDR1 MRHNA, CDR2 SNTAGT. The CDR3 has 13 amino acids. V shed 4 bases and J shed 10 bases, with 13 bases lying between them. CDR3 nucleotide sequence: TGTGCCAGCAGTGCAGACACCGGGGGAAAACTGTTTTTT. Protein sequence: CASSADTGGKLFF.

The genes are TRBV11-2 and TRBJ1-2, with no clear D. The CDR3 is 13 residues long. CDR1 is SGHAT, CDR2 FQNNGV, per germline. Trimming took 3 bases from V and 7 from J, leaving 12 bases between them. In DNA form, the CDR3 reads TGTGCCAGCAGCTTCTTAAGCTTCTCTGGCTACACCTTC. Translation: CASSFLSFSGYTF. Together with reference TRBV11-2 and TRBJ1-2, the CDR3 gives the full variable domain: EAGVAQSPRYKIIEKRQSVAFWCNPISGHATLYWYQQILGQGPKLLIQFQNNGVVDDSQLPKDRFSAERLKGVDSTLKIQPAKLEDSAVYLCASSFLSFSGYTFGSGTRLTVV.

This clone appeared a few times. The chain is built from TRBV4-2 and TRBJ2-5; possible D gene TRBD2, 6 bases. Trimming pared 4 bases from V and 3 bases from J, leaving 12 bases between. Germline values: CDR1 LGHNA, CDR2 YNFKEQ. The CDR3 extends over 14 amino acids. The CDR3: CASSLDSGKETQYF. CDR3 in DNA: TGTGCCAGCAGCCTCGATAGCGGAAAAGAGACCCAGTACTTC.

In regard to this clone: This sample includes further DNA sequences coding for the same CDR3. The genes are TRBV5-1 and TRBJ2-5; D ambiguous. This CDR3 spans 14 amino acids. The V and J ends lost 2 bases and 1 base respectively, with 9 bases between them. The germline CDR1 and CDR2 sequences are SGHRS and YFSETQ. The CDR3 bases are TGCGCCAGCAGCTTTGGGCAGACCCAAGAGACCCAGTACTTC. Protein sequence: CASSFGQTQETQYF.

The rearrangement links TRBV7-8 to TRBJ2-7; weak D call: TRBD1 (5 bases). Germline loops: CDR1 SGHVS, CDR2 FQNEAQ. The CDR3 has 15 residues. V lost 5 bases, J lost 1 base, and 15 bases lay in between. The DNA for the CDR3 is TGTGCCAGCAGCCTTAAAGACAGCCTATCCTACGAGCAGTACTTC. Translation: CASSLKDSLSYEQYF.

About this clone: Within the sample, other DNA sequences also encode this same CDR3. The chain is built from TRBV29-1 and TRBJ1-2; D is uncertain. V was trimmed by 6 bases and J by 0 bases, leaving 20 bases between them. This CDR3 is built from 16 residues. Germline-derived CDR1 and CDR2 are SQVTM and ANQGSEA. The CDR3 loop is CSVPRGGPTANYGYTF. For the CDR3, the DNA is TGCAGCGTCCCCCGGGGAGGACCCACGGCTAACTATGGCTACACCTTC.

This chain connects TRBV10-3 to TRBJ2-5; D unresolved. From germline, CDR1 is ENHRY and CDR2 SYGVKD. This CDR3 is built from 14 residues. Trimming removed 0 bases at V and 1 base at J, with 6 bases between. CDR3 sequence: CAISESTPQETQYF. DNA for the CDR3: TGTGCCATCAGTGAGTCGACTCCCCAAGAGACCCAGTACTTC.

The chain couples TRBV4-3 to TRBJ1-3; no reliable D call. Germline lookup yields CDR1 LGHNA and CDR2 YSLEER. Trimming removed 4 bases at V and 2 bases at J, with 15 bases between. The CDR3 has 16 amino acids. DNA of the CDR3: TGCGCCAGCAGCCCCCAACTGGGAGGGACTGGAAACACCATATATTTT. Encoded protein: CASSPQLGGTGNTIYF.

With respect to this clone: A junction end diverges from the germline sequence, so it may reflect a read error. The V gene is TRBV7-3, the J gene TRBJ2-1; 9 bases map to TRBD2. Germline V CDR1 and CDR2: SGHTA, FQGTGA. CDR3 length: 15 amino acids. CDR3 sequence (DNA): TGTTCCAGCAGCTTCTTAGCGGGAGCATACAATGAGCAGTTCTTC. Translation gives CSSSFLAGAYNEQFF.

The chain employs TRBV19 and TRBJ2-1; 11 positions match TRBD2. This CDR3 comprises 19 residues. J lost 0 bases, V lost 5 bases, and 12 bases had no gene match. Germline assignment: CDR1 LNHDA and CDR2 SQIVND (reference sequence). This chain's CDR3 is CASSLVAGGGLSSYNEQFF. The CDR3 nucleotides are TGTGCCAGTAGTCTGGTAGCGGGAGGGGGTTTAAGCTCCTACAATGAGCAGTTCTTC.

The chain uses TRBV4-1 and TRBJ2-7; D gene uncertain. The germline CDR1 and CDR2 sequences are MGHRA and YSYEKL. V was shortened by 0 bases and J by 3 bases, with 12 bases between the two germline ends. The CDR3 length is 15 residues. CDR3: CASSQDGTAYYEQYF. CDR3 sequence (DNA): TGCGCCAGCAGCCAAGACGGTACAGCCTACTACGAGCAGTACTTC.

In this sample, this clone turned up a few times. CDR3 nucleotide sequence: TGTGCCAGCAGTTCCATTAGACAGGGGGTATGTGACACTGAAGCTTTCTTT. Translation gives CASSSIRQGVCDTEAFF. The rearrangement links TRBV6-7 to TRBJ1-1; 9 bases agree with TRBD1. TRBV6-7 is an open reading frame, and its role is uncertain. With V trimmed by 4 bases and J by 3 bases, 12 bases remained unmatched. The CDR3 sequence is 17 residues long.

The rearrangement links TRBV19 to TRBJ2-2; the match to TRBD1 covers 9 bases. Germline values: CDR1 LNHDA, CDR2 SQIVND (reference sequence). The CDR3 spans 14 residues. Trimming removed 5 bases from V and 5 bases from J; junction bases left unmatched: 3. The CDR3 DNA reads as TGTGCCAGTAGTGGACAGGGGCGGACCGGGGAGCTGTTTTTT. Protein: CASSGQGRTGELFF. The variable domain in full, completed from reference TRBV19 and TRBJ2-2, reads DGGITQSPKYLFRKEGQNVTLSCEQNLNHDAMYWYRQDPGQGLRLIYYSQIVNDFQKGDIAEGYSVSREKKESFPLTVTSAQKNPTAFYLCASSGQGRTGELFFGEGSRLTVL.

The chain has TRBV10-3 and TRBJ2-7; TRBD2 matches 10 bases. Germline CDR1 reads ENHRY; CDR2 reads SYGVKD. Trimming took 10 bases from V and 2 from J; bases not matched to a gene: 5. CDR3 length: 13 residues. The CDR3 is CATGLAAPYEQYF. CDR3 nucleotides: TGTGCCACCGGACTAGCGGCCCCCTACGAGCAGTACTTC.

This chain uses TRBV7-2 with TRBJ1-1; 10 bases fit TRBD1. Germline V gene sequence: CDR1 SGHTA, CDR2 FQGNSA. With 4 bases clipped from V and 0 bases from J, the junction kept 2 bases outside the gene matches. This CDR3 has 15 residues. CDR3 in amino acids: CASSWTGGMNTEAFF. The CDR3 DNA is TGTGCCAGCAGCTGGACAGGGGGAATGAACACTGAAGCTTTCTTT. Drawing the rest from reference TRBV7-2 and TRBJ1-1, the complete variable domain is GAGVSQSPSNKVTEKGKDVELRCDPISGHTALYWYRQSLGQGLEFLIYFQGNSAPDKSGLPSDRFSAERTGGSVSTLTIQRTQQEDSAVYLCASSWTGGMNTEAFFGQGTRLTVV.

The V call is TRBV9, the J call TRBJ2-1, with a possible D match to TRBD2 (6 bases). The germline V and J ends were trimmed by 2 bases and 3 bases, with 12 bases remaining between them. Per the germline V gene, CDR1 is SGDLS and CDR2 is YYNGEE. The CDR3 has 15 amino acids. The CDR3 loop reads CASSVGTSLYNEQFF. The CDR3 coding sequence is TGTGCCAGCAGCGTCGGGACTTCACTCTACAATGAGCAGTTCTTC.

J is TRBJ2-2 and V is TRBV5-8, with TRBD1 identical over 7 bases. Germline V gene lookup returns CDR1 SGHTS and CDR2 YDEGEE. V trimming: 7 bases; J trimming: 6 bases; junction bases outside the gene matches: 12. The CDR3 length is 15 residues. In DNA, the CDR3 is TGTGCCAGCTACATTTTCCAAGGGGGCCCCGGGGAGCTGTTTTTT. It is translated as CASYIFQGGPGELFF. The variable domain in full, with the rest retrieved from reference TRBV5-8 and TRBJ2-2, is EAGVTQSPTHLIKTRGQQATLRCSPISGHTSVYWYQQALGLGLQFLLWYDEGEERNRGNFPPRFSGRQFPNYSSELNVNALELEDSALYLCASYIFQGGPGELFFGEGSRLTVL.

J is TRBJ2-5 and V is TRBV7-6, with D unresolved. The tail of the sequence fits TRBJ2-7 better, so the J call may be wrong. From germline, CDR1 is SGHVS and CDR2 FNYEAQ. The CDR3 consists of 11 residues. The CDR3 sequence: CASSPGYEQYF. DNA of the CDR3: TGTGCCAGCAGCCCAGGATACGAGCAGTACTTC.

In its sample, this clone was seen a few times. V is TRBV7-3 and J is TRBJ2-7; TRBD1 might be the D (7 bases). Germline V gene data show CDR1 as SGHTA and CDR2 as FQGTGA. V was trimmed by 1 base and J by 6 bases, leaving 10 bases between them. CDR3 length: 13 residues. This CDR3 reads CASSLIQGGEQYF. The CDR3 DNA sequence: TGTGCCAGCAGCTTAATTCAGGGGGGCGAGCAGTACTTC.

CDR3 sequence (DNA): TGTGCCAGCAGCGTTACAGGGGGCGACAATCAGCCCCAGCATTTT. Amino acid sequence: CASSVTGGDNQPQHF. V is TRBV7-2 and J is TRBJ1-5, with 9 bases identical to TRBD1. The trim removed 5 bases at V and 3 bases at J, leaving 5 bases unmatched. Germline V gene data show CDR1 as SGHTA and CDR2 as FQGNSA. This CDR3 is 15 amino acids long.

This chain links TRBV7-9 with TRBJ2-3, with 10 positions matching TRBD1. The trim removed 5 bases at V and 5 bases at J, leaving 7 bases unmatched. In germline, CDR1 is SEHNR, CDR2 FQNEAQ (reference sequence). The CDR3 has 15 residues. The CDR3: CASSPPGTGVDTQYF. The CDR3, as DNA: TGTGCCAGCAGCCCCCCCGGGACAGGGGTAGATACGCAGTATTTT.

The chain recombines TRBV7-9 with TRBJ2-2, with 9 nucleotides matching TRBD2. The CDR3 runs 16 residues. Germline V gene data show CDR1 as SEHNR and CDR2 as FQNEAQ (reference sequence). J lost 5 bases, V lost 3 bases, and 7 bases had no gene match. The CDR3 nucleotides are TGTGCCAGCAGCTTCATAGCGGGAGTGGAAACCGGGGAGCTGTTTTTT. As protein: CASSFIAGVETGELFF.

The chain couples TRBV9 to TRBJ2-1; D remains ambiguous. Trimming took off 4 bases at V and 1 base at J, with 12 bases between the two ends. The length of the CDR3 is 15 residues. Germline CDR1 SGDLS, CDR2 YYNGEE. This CDR3 is CASSRTLTSYNEQFF. The CDR3 DNA reads TGTGCCAGCAGCCGAACACTGACTTCCTACAATGAGCAGTTCTTC.

The chain carries TRBV5-6 and TRBJ1-6, with a weak D call TRBD1 (5 bases). The CDR3 spans 15 residues. V lost 4 bases and J 4 bases, leaving 12 bases between the germline ends. Per the germline V gene, CDR1 is SGHDT and CDR2 is YYEEEE. In DNA, the CDR3 is TGTGCCAGCAGCAGAGCAGGGCCGTATAATTCACCCCTCCACTTT. Amino acids: CASSRAGPYNSPLHF.